The following is a TCR beta chain sequence with its context. The antigen is undetermined. The sample belongs to a study of cytomegalovirus exposure and HLA in healthy donors. Germline V gene lookup returns CDR1 SGHAT and CDR2 FQNNGV. This CDR3 contains 12 residues. V shed 7 bases and J shed 4 bases, with 11 bases lying between them. PCR involved 60 Vbeta and 13 Jbeta primers. The assay was immunoSEQ multiplex PCR, and TCRdb's table has in-frame clones only and misses some. The data contain about 140,000 clones, 75% to 80% of them seen just once; the ten biggest clones take up 1.5% to 2%. General study findings and limits: The presence/absence work took it that sequencing depth was about the same across donors. Per published accounts, TCR beta sequences correctly predicted the HLA-A and HLA-B alleles of most subjects.

The rearrangement uses TRBV11-2 and TRBJ2-7; the D gene is possibly TRBD2 (6 bases). Sequencing was performed on PBMCs. This receptor was identified in a female donor in good health and CMV-seronegative. CDR3 amino acids: CASTRREYEQYF. The CDR3 bases are TGTGCCAGCACCCGACGGGAGTACGAGCAGTACTTC.